This TCR beta chain stems from a study of cytomegalovirus exposure and HLA in healthy donors. Turning to the study itself: Researchers previously reported finding more than 100 million unique TCR beta sequences from about 170 million T cells. Around 85 million unique TCR sequences came from HLA-typed donors in an early release.

The PCR used 60 Vbeta and 13 Jbeta primers. The data were produced by immunoSEQ multiplex PCR, yet TCRdb's version contains in-frame clones alone and is incomplete. The repertoire consists of tens of thousands of clones, with approximately 80% occurring once and the leading ten covering roughly 5.7%. This clone has a handful of counts. V was clipped by 0 bases and J by 3 bases; unmatched bases: 3. There are 16 residues in the CDR3. Germline lookup yields CDR1 MNHEY and CDR2 SVGAGI. V gene TRBV6-5 combines with J gene TRBJ2-1; 9 bases are shared with TRBD2. The sample taken for sequencing was PBMCs. The sequence was obtained from a male donor in good health and CMV-seronegative. The CDR3 here is CASSYSNSGGYNEQFF. In DNA, the CDR3 is TGTGCCAGCAGTTACTCGAATAGCGGGGGCTACAATGAGCAGTTCTTC.